The 12 T cell receptor beta chains below all came from one sample that was sequenced in a study of spatial heterogeneity in lung cancer. Specified time point: blood at routine non-recurrence follow-up after resection. TCRdb passed the 5' RACE reads through MiXCR, listing each CDR3 protein once. The sample contains some 35,000 distinct CDR3 sequences, around 6.9% of which appear only once. The sample here was PBMCs, taken at follow-up. Receptor source: a male donor with early-stage non-small cell lung cancer.

This clonotype was observed at least ten times. The genes are TRBV5-1 and TRBJ1-1; perhaps TRBD1 as D (5 bases). Germline CDR1 SGHRS, CDR2 YFSETQ. The V end lost 4 bases, the J end lost 1 base, and 14 bases lay between the germline ends. The length of the CDR3 is 15 residues. As DNA, the CDR3 is TGCGCCAGCAGCCCCACCTCGGGGACGAACACTGAAGCTTTCTTT. Its translation is CASSPTSGTNTEAFF.

This clonotype was seen repeatedly, ten times or more. The chain recombines TRBV20-1 with TRBJ1-5; possible D gene TRBD1, 5 bases. Germline V CDR1 and CDR2: DFQATT, SNEGSKA (reference sequence). The CDR3 contains 14 residues. V was clipped by 0 bases and J by 9 bases, with 15 bases between them. This CDR3 is CSAREWDSEGPQHF. CDR3 DNA: TGCAGTGCTAGAGAGTGGGACTCAGAGGGGCCCCAGCATTTT.

Worth noting for this clonotype: A much bigger clone sits one base away, suggesting this may be a read error. The genes are TRBV5-6 and TRBJ2-1; 9 bases fit TRBD1. This CDR3 spans 14 amino acids. CDR1 is SGHDT, CDR2 YYEEEE, per germline. CDR3 loop: CTSAGGQGPYEQFF. CDR3 DNA sequence: TGTACCAGCGCAGGGGGACAGGGTCCCTATGAGCAGTTCTTC.

This clonotype has ten or more counts. The chain has TRBV6-4 and TRBJ1-5; D gene unclear. The CDR3 runs 15 residues. V gave up 3 bases and J gave up 3 bases, with 12 bases separating them. CDR1 and CDR2 (germline): MRHNA, SNTAGT. The CDR3, as DNA: TGTGCCAGCAGTGAAGAAATTACGGTCAATCAGCCCCAGCATTTT. It codes for CASSEEITVNQPQHF.

Many counts were recorded for this clonotype. The rearrangement joins TRBV10-1 to TRBJ1-1; D might be TRBD1 (6 bases). The CDR3 runs to 15 residues. From germline, CDR1 is WNHNN and CDR2 SYGVQD (reference sequence). V lost 7 bases, J lost 3 bases, and 18 bases lay in between. The CDR3 loop reads CASMGTGSGDTEAFF. DNA of the CDR3: TGCGCCAGCATGGGAACAGGGAGTGGGGACACTGAAGCTTTCTTT.

This clonotype was seen at least ten times. The gene calls are TRBV7-2 and TRBJ2-5; D is undetermined. The V and J ends lost 4 bases and 4 bases respectively, with 13 bases between them. Germline assignment: CDR1 SGHTA and CDR2 FQGNSA. The CDR3 sequence is 14 residues long. CDR3 bases: TGTGCCAGCAGCTACGCCCTGGGTCCAGAGACCCAGTACTTC. Translating gives CASSYALGPETQYF.

This clonotype was detected ten times or more. V usage is TRBV12-3 or TRBV12-4 and J usage is TRBJ2-3; 7 bases match TRBD1. The CDR3 extends over 14 amino acids. The V and J ends lost 6 bases and 4 bases, in that order; junction bases with no gene match: 7. The CDR3 region is CASRVGGRADTQYF. CDR3 DNA sequence: TGTGCCAGCAGAGTAGGGGGCCGGGCAGATACGCAGTATTTT.

This clonotype came up many times. The genes are TRBV14 and TRBJ2-7, with D hard to call. The CDR3 totals 14 residues. Trimming stripped 4 bases from V and 4 bases from J, with 14 bases between. Germline assignment: CDR1 SGHDN and CDR2 FVKESK. The CDR3 sequence: CASSPREETYEQYF. The DNA of the CDR3 is TGTGCCAGCAGCCCCCGAGAGGAGACATACGAGCAGTACTTC.

This clonotype was seen many times. V gene TRBV5-1 combines with J gene TRBJ2-7; D is ambiguous. The CDR3 totals 14 residues. Germline assignment: CDR1 SGHRS and CDR2 YFSETQ. Trimming took off 5 bases at V and 1 base at J, with 13 bases between the two ends. The CDR3 region has the DNA TGCGCCAGCAGTGCTACACCAGGATCCTACGAGCAGTACTTC. Its translation: CASSATPGSYEQYF.

The table lists this clonotype with a few counts. The V gene is TRBV2, the J gene TRBJ2-7; perhaps TRBD2 as D (6 bases). The CDR3 sequence is 13 residues long. Trimming took off 4 bases at V and 0 bases at J, with 7 bases between the two ends. Looked up from germline, CDR1 is SNHLY and CDR2 is FYNNEI. In DNA, the CDR3 is TGTGCCAGCAGTGGCGGGGTCTCCTACGAGCAGTACTTC. Protein: CASSGGVSYEQYF. The variable domain in full, with the rest retrieved from reference TRBV2 and TRBJ2-7, is EPEVTQTPSHQVTQMGQEVILRCVPISNHLYFYWYRQILGQKVEFLVSFYNNEISEKSEIFDDQFSVERPDGSNFTLKIRSTKLEDSAMYFCASSGGVSYEQYFGPGTRLTVT.

Only a few counts were recorded for this clonotype. This chain uses TRBV11-2 with TRBJ2-2, with TRBD2 matching over 12 bases. Per the germline V gene, CDR1 is SGHAT and CDR2 is FQNNGV. J was trimmed by 3 bases and V by 5 bases; bases with no gene match: 7. CDR3 length: 17 residues. The chain's CDR3 is CASSPLAGGLDTGELFF. The CDR3 DNA sequence: TGTGCCAGCAGCCCCCTAGCGGGGGGGTTGGACACCGGGGAGCTGTTTTTT.

This clonotype was seen repeatedly, ten times or more. The rearrangement joins TRBV20-1 to TRBJ1-4; a possible D gene is TRBD1 (6 bases). The CDR3 is 12 amino acids. From germline, CDR1 is DFQATT and CDR2 SNEGSKA (reference sequence). V was pared by 1 base and J by 8 bases, with 8 bases between. This CDR3 reads CSARGQGEKLFF. The CDR3 DNA follows: TGCAGTGCTAGAGGTCAGGGGGAAAAACTGTTTTTT.